The TCR beta chain under discussion was sequenced for a study of blood T cell repertoires in COVID-19. Overall study: COVID-19 samples collected from the United States, Italy and Spain covered acute and convalescent phases. The analysed material was cDNA or gDNA that came from T cells, B-cell-depleted T cells, or PBMCs.

TCRdb's copy holds only in-frame clones and misses some; the assay was immunoSEQ multiplex PCR. Among some 32,000 clones listed, 80% to 90% were seen once. CDR3 length equals 16 residues. Germline assignment: CDR1 MNHNY and CDR2 SVGAGI (reference sequence). After removal of 5 bases from V and 1 base from J, the junction contained 2 bases not matched to a gene. The chain uses TRBV6-6 and TRBJ2-3; 14 bases map to TRBD2. Specimen: peripheral blood. This clonotype was obtained from a man in his sixties with active COVID-19. The CDR3 DNA reads as TGTGCCAGCAGTAGGGGACTAGCGGGGGGCACAGATACGCAGTATTTT. This codes for CASSRGLAGGTDTQYF.